One sample yielded the 29 T cell receptor beta chains listed below, sequenced in a study of regulatory T cells in long-lasting Graves disease. Libraries of TCR beta came from iRepertoire HTBI primers plus Arm-PCR of CDR3 regions. TCRdb re-called the multiplex PCR reads with MiXCR, one entry per CDR3 protein. The table has a few hundred thousand distinct CDR3 sequences, 20% to 25% seen once. Regarding time point: persistent/refractory GD, antithyroid drugs over 5 years with positive TRAb. RNA extracted from PBMCs served as the sequencing template. The sample consisted of peripheral blood mononuclear cells (PBMCs), taken when the disease was refractory, from a patient treated with antithyroid drugs. Receptors originate from a female donor with Graves disease.

This clonotype was seen more than once but under ten times. This chain links TRBV30 with TRBJ2-6; D uncertain. CDR1 is GTSNPN, CDR2 SVGIG, per germline (reference sequence). V was trimmed by 5 bases and J by 0 bases, leaving 5 bases between them. This CDR3 is built from 13 residues. CDR3 nucleotide sequence: TGTGCCTGGGGGAACTCTGGGGCCAACGTCCTGACTTTC. Residues: CAWGNSGANVLTF.

The chain uses TRBV10-3 and TRBJ1-1; D might be TRBD1 (6 bases). Germline V gives CDR1 ENHRY, CDR2 SYGVKD. This CDR3 is built from 15 residues. V lost 3 bases to trimming and J lost 1 base, with 12 bases between them. The CDR3 DNA follows: TGTGCCATCAGTGAAACCGGACAGACGAACACTGAAGCTTTCTTT. Its protein is CAISETGQTNTEAFF.

This clonotype was recorded at least ten times. V is TRBV24-1 and J is TRBJ2-5; TRBD1 matches at 8 bases. The CDR3 covers 15 residues. The germline V gene has CDR1 KGHDR and CDR2 SFDVKD. V shed 4 bases and J 5 bases; nucleotides not matched to a gene: 8. In nucleotides, the CDR3 is TGTGCCACCAGTGAAAGGACAGGGAGGAGGGAGACCCAGTACTTC. Translating gives CATSERTGRRETQYF.

This clonotype was counted ten times or more. The rearrangement links TRBV12-3 or TRBV12-4 to TRBJ2-5, with D unclear. Trimming shortened V by 4 bases and J by 0 bases, and 9 bases separated the two germline ends. The CDR3 is made up of 14 amino acids. The chain's CDR3 is CASSSTDHQETQYF. The CDR3 coding sequence is TGTGCCAGCAGTTCCACCGACCACCAAGAGACCCAGTACTTC.

The gene calls are TRBV3-1 and TRBJ1-2; TRBD1 aligns across 10 bases. The trim removed 4 bases at V and 8 bases at J, leaving 10 bases unmatched. The CDR3 length is 15 residues. Germline V lookup: CDR1 LGHDT, CDR2 YNNKEL (reference sequence). CDR3 amino acids: CASSPWQDRGYGYTF. The DNA of the CDR3 is TGTGCCAGCAGCCCCTGGCAGGACAGGGGGTACGGCTACACCTTC.

The sample holds many counts of this clonotype. This chain connects TRBV28 to TRBJ2-7; D not certain. Germline-derived CDR1 and CDR2 are MDHEN and SYDVKM. The CDR3 covers 15 residues. Trimming removed 3 bases at V and 0 bases at J, with 12 bases between. The DNA for the CDR3 is TGTGCCAGCAGTTTGTATGAAGGTGACTCCTACGAGCAGTACTTC. This gives the protein CASSLYEGDSYEQYF.

The sample holds many counts of this clonotype. J is TRBJ2-6 and V is TRBV11-3; D is ambiguous. The CDR3 is made up of 15 amino acids. V dropped 4 bases and J dropped 1 base, with 8 bases sitting between them. Germline lookup yields CDR1 SGHNT and CDR2 YENEEA. The CDR3: CASSSRFSGANVLTF. The CDR3 nucleotides read TGTGCCAGCAGCTCCAGGTTTTCTGGGGCCAACGTCCTGACTTTC.

This clonotype has a count of ten or more. This chain connects TRBV6-1 to TRBJ1-1; 7 nucleotides agree with TRBD1. Per the germline V gene, CDR1 is MNHNS and CDR2 is SASEGT. Losses at the gene ends were 6 bases for V and 5 bases for J; bases not matched to a gene: 6. The CDR3 sequence is 13 residues long. This chain's CDR3 is CASSQGTVTEAFF. As DNA, the CDR3 is TGTGCCAGCAGCCAAGGGACAGTAACTGAAGCTTTCTTT.

This clonotype was observed a few times. A clone one base away is much larger, so this may be a read error. The J gene is TRBJ2-5, the V gene TRBV20-1; 9 bases fit TRBD2. The CDR3 has 14 residues. V shed 6 bases, J shed 5 bases, and the junction held 10 bases outside the gene matches. The germline CDR1 and CDR2 sequences are DFQATT and SNEGSKA (reference sequence). The CDR3 region has the DNA TGCAGTGCAGCCAGGACTAGCGTCGGGGAGACCCAGTACTTC. It translates to CSAARTSVGETQYF.

This clonotype was counted between two and nine times. CDR3 sequence reads: CASSYSPQASYNEQFF. DNA for the CDR3: TGTGCCAGCAGTTACTCTCCGCAGGCCTCCTACAATGAGCAGTTCTTC. The V and J genes are TRBV6-2 or TRBV6-3 and TRBJ2-1, with D hard to call. V lost 0 bases, J lost 0 bases, and 9 bases lay in between. The CDR3 sequence is 16 residues long. Germline lookup yields CDR1 MNHEY and CDR2 SVGEGT.

The chain is built from TRBV5-1 and TRBJ2-7; TRBD1 agrees at 7 bases. The CDR3 consists of 15 residues. The germline V gene encodes CDR1 SGHRS and CDR2 YFSETQ. The J segment lost 4 bases and the V segment lost 2 bases, leaving 9 bases of the junction unmatched. The CDR3 DNA follows: TGCGCCAGCAGCTTTAGGTCCCAGGGGGTGTACGAGCAGTACTTC. Translating it yields CASSFRSQGVYEQYF.

This clonotype was seen just once. The chain couples TRBV30 to TRBJ2-1; 10 nucleotides line up with TRBD2. Unmatched junction bases numbered 2, after V lost 7 bases and J lost 2 bases. The CDR3 contains 13 residues. Germline V gene data show CDR1 as GTSNPN and CDR2 as SVGIG (reference sequence). This chain's CDR3 is CAFGLAAYNEQFF. In DNA form, the CDR3 reads TGTGCCTTCGGACTAGCGGCCTACAATGAGCAGTTCTTC.

The sample holds a few counts of this clonotype. The V gene is TRBV11-1, the J gene TRBJ1-4; D gene unclear. CDR3 size: 12 residues. Germline CDR1 SGHAT, CDR2 FQDESV (reference sequence). V dropped 4 bases and J dropped 8 bases, with 8 bases sitting between them. CDR3 coding DNA: TGTGCCAGCAGCTCCGACGGCGAAAAACTGTTTTTT. Residues: CASSSDGEKLFF.

This clonotype was seen repeatedly, ten times or more. The gene calls are TRBV7-3 and TRBJ2-5; D remains unclear. CDR1 is SGHTA and CDR2 is FQGTGA in the germline V gene. CDR3 length: 15 residues. V lost 5 bases, J lost 4 bases, and 17 bases lay in between. DNA of the CDR3: TGTGCCAGCAGCCTCTCCGGGTCCCCAGGAGAGACCCAGTACTTC. Its protein product is CASSLSGSPGETQYF.

This clonotype was seen ten or more times. This rearrangement joins TRBV7-8 to TRBJ1-1, with D perhaps matching TRBD1 (5 bases). CDR1 is SGHVS and CDR2 is FQNEAQ in the germline V gene. CDR3 length equals 13 residues. V lost 7 bases and J lost 2, with 11 bases in between. CDR3 in amino acids: CASIKGVNTEAFF. Here the CDR3 DNA reads TGTGCCAGCATCAAAGGGGTTAACACTGAAGCTTTCTTT.

At least ten counts were recorded for this clonotype. The rearrangement uses TRBV19 and TRBJ1-5; D unresolved. V lost 7 bases and J lost 2, with 6 bases in between. CDR3 size: 12 residues. Germline assignment: CDR1 LNHDA and CDR2 SQIVND (reference sequence). Here the CDR3 reads CASNDGNQPQHF. CDR3 nucleotides: TGTGCCAGTAACGATGGCAATCAGCCCCAGCATTTT.

This clonotype was picked up many times. The CDR3 sequence: CAMTAGAGETQYF. In nucleotides, the CDR3 is TGTGCCATGACAGCGGGAGCGGGGGAGACCCAGTACTTC. The chain uses TRBV10-3 and TRBJ2-5, with 8 bases identical to TRBD2. Germline CDR1 and CDR2: ENHRY and SYGVKD. Unmatched junction bases numbered 8, after V lost 9 bases and J lost 5 bases. The CDR3 length is 13 residues.

This clonotype was seen many times. This rearrangement joins TRBV6-2 or TRBV6-3 to TRBJ1-2, with 8 positions matching TRBD1. CDR3 length equals 16 residues. Germline assignment: CDR1 MNHEY and CDR2 SVGEGT. V was pared by 0 bases and J by 4 bases, with 7 bases of the junction left unmatched. The CDR3 DNA follows: TGTGCCAGCAGTTACTCGCCCCGGGACAGGATCTATGGCTACACCTTC. Amino acid sequence: CASSYSPRDRIYGYTF.

In this sample, this clonotype turned up many times. The chain recombines TRBV28 with TRBJ2-2; 8 bases line up with TRBD2. Germline CDR1 reads MDHEN; CDR2 reads SYDVKM. With V trimmed by 5 bases and J by 4 bases, 6 bases remained unmatched. The length of the CDR3 is 15 residues. The CDR3 region is CASSPFSGITGELFF. CDR3 sequence (DNA): TGTGCCAGCAGTCCGTTTAGCGGGATCACCGGGGAGCTGTTTTTT.

This clonotype was found many times. The V call is TRBV19, the J call TRBJ1-5; D possibly corresponds to TRBD1 (6 bases). CDR1 and CDR2 from the germline V gene are LNHDA and SQIVND (reference sequence). V gave up 5 bases and J gave up 10 bases, with 15 bases separating them. The CDR3 contains 13 residues. CDR3 protein: CASSETGISPQHF. DNA for the CDR3: TGTGCCAGTAGTGAAACAGGGATCAGCCCCCAGCATTTT.

The chain combines TRBV7-9 with TRBJ2-7; TRBD2 matches at 11 bases. Trimming at V came to 2 bases and at J to 4 bases, leaving 10 bases not matched to a gene. Per germline, CDR1 SEHNR and CDR2 FQNEAQ (reference sequence). This CDR3 spans 17 amino acids. The CDR3, as DNA: TGTGCCAGCAGCTTAATTTCGTCGGCTAGCGGGAGGTACGAGCAGTACTTC. Protein: CASSLISSASGRYEQYF. The variable domain in full, completed from reference TRBV7-9 and TRBJ2-7, reads DTGVSQNPRHKITKRGQNVTFRCDPISEHNRLYWYRQTLGQGPEFLTYFQNEAQLEKSRLLSDRFSAERPKGSFSTLEIQRTEQGDSAMYLCASSLISSASGRYEQYFGPGTRLTVT.

In this sample, this clonotype turned up many times. The V and J genes are TRBV20-1 and TRBJ2-5; 7 bases are a match to TRBD2. The CDR3 has 13 amino acids. Germline lookup yields CDR1 DFQATT and CDR2 SNEGSKA (reference sequence). With V trimmed by 6 bases and J by 5 bases, 9 bases remained unmatched. CDR3 DNA sequence: TGCAGTGCCCGGGCGGCGGGGGACGAGACCCAGTACTTC. This codes for CSARAAGDETQYF.

Only a few counts were recorded for this clonotype. This chain links TRBV5-6 with TRBJ1-2; D may be TRBD1 (5 bases). CDR3 length equals 15 residues. Germline CDR1 SGHDT, CDR2 YYEEEE. The ends were cut back, 3 bases at V and 4 bases at J, with 16 bases in the middle. The CDR3 region is CASSSGLGGLYGYTF. In DNA form, the CDR3 reads TGTGCCAGCAGCTCAGGCCTCGGGGGACTCTATGGCTACACCTTC.

On this clonotype itself: Germline and junction disagree at one end, which may indicate a read error. The chain couples TRBV6-1 to TRBJ1-2; a weak D match, TRBD1 (5 bases). Looked up from germline, CDR1 is MNHNS and CDR2 is SASEGT. The CDR3 has 14 residues. CDR3 sequence (DNA): TGTGCCAGCAGCCCTAGACGGGACCACTATGGCTACGCCTTC. It codes for CASSPRRDHYGYAF.

This clonotype was found many times. V is TRBV29-1 and J is TRBJ2-6, with D hard to call. Germline CDR1 reads SQVTM; CDR2 reads ANQGSEA. The CDR3 runs 12 residues. V lost 3 bases to trimming and J lost 2 bases, with 2 bases between them. This CDR3 reads CSVETGANVLTF. The CDR3 bases are TGCAGCGTTGAGACTGGGGCCAACGTCCTGACTTTC.

The table lists this clonotype with many counts. The chain combines TRBV28 with TRBJ2-7; 9 bases fit TRBD1. J lost 12 bases, V lost 5 bases, and 11 bases had no gene match. The CDR3 loop spans 13 amino acids. Germline CDR1 is MDHEN and CDR2 is SYDVKM. CDR3 coding DNA: TGTGCCAGCAGTCCCGACCCCTTGACAGGGGGGTACTTC. The encoded protein is CASSPDPLTGGYF.

The chain joins TRBV29-1 to TRBJ1-5, with 7 bases that match TRBD1. There are 18 residues in the CDR3. V dropped 0 bases and J dropped 0; count of bases not matched to a gene: 11. Germline assignment: CDR1 SQVTM and CDR2 ANQGSEA. The CDR3 sequence: CSVEDPRTGNLSNQPQHF. The CDR3 DNA reads TGCAGCGTTGAAGATCCAAGGACAGGCAATCTTAGCAATCAGCCCCAGCATTTT.

This clonotype appeared many times. The chain uses TRBV11-2 and TRBJ1-5; D is possibly TRBD1 (6 bases). CDR1 is SGHAT, CDR2 FQNNGV, per germline. This CDR3 contains 15 residues. V was trimmed by 5 bases and J by 2 bases, leaving 13 bases between them. The chain's CDR3 is CASSVDRAGNQPQHF. CDR3 nucleotides: TGTGCCAGCAGCGTGGACAGAGCGGGCAATCAGCCCCAGCATTTT.

This chain connects TRBV4-2 to TRBJ2-7; TRBD1 aligns across 8 bases. With V trimmed by 0 bases and J by 7 bases, 14 bases remained unmatched. Germline CDR1 and CDR2: LGHNA and YNFKEQ. The CDR3 length is 17 residues. This CDR3 reads CASSQDLETGALGEQYF. The CDR3 DNA sequence: TGTGCCAGCAGCCAAGATTTGGAGACAGGGGCCCTCGGGGAGCAGTACTTC.